These T cell receptor beta chains were read from a single sample in a study of STAT5B mutations in CD4+ large granular lymphocyte leukemia. Assay used: immunoSEQ multiplex PCR; TCRdb lists only in-frame clones, some missing. This table holds around 28,000 clones, 78% found once. Sequenced material: CD4+ T cells from blood buffy coats. These receptors were collected from a human donor in good health. The CDR3 runs from the conserved cysteine through the conserved F or W. The order of the fields is D gene, V gene, CDR3 length, clone size, J gene, CDR3 DNA, CDR3 protein. The D gene is left open where the match is weak. A clone size is listed for some rows: how often the clone was seen (once, few, many), or a class if it is expanded.

D gene: NA
V gene: TRBV6-5
CDR3 length: 13
clone size: NA
J gene: TRBJ1-1
CDR3 DNA: TGTGCCAGCACCGGACAGCTGAACACTGAAGCTTTCTTT
CDR3 protein: CASTGQLNTEAFF

D gene: NA
V gene: TRBV15
CDR3 length: 15
clone size: NA
J gene: TRBJ2-7
CDR3 DNA: TGTGCCACCGGGGCGTTGAGCGGCGGACTCTACGAGCAGTACTTC
CDR3 protein: CATGALSGGLYEQYF

D gene: NA
V gene: TRBV2
CDR3 length: 13
clone size: NA
J gene: TRBJ1-2
CDR3 DNA: TGTGCCAGCAGTGACCCGGGCGACTATGGCTACACCTTC
CDR3 protein: CASSDPGDYGYTF

D gene: TRBD2
V gene: TRBV6-6
CDR3 length: 13
clone size: once
J gene: TRBJ2-2
CDR3 DNA: TGTGCCGGCGGGGGGCCGGACACCGGGGAGCTGTTTTTT
CDR3 protein: CAGGGPDTGELFF

D gene: TRBD2
V gene: TRBV9
CDR3 length: 17
clone size: NA
J gene: TRBJ2-5
CDR3 DNA: TGTGCCAGCAGCGCCTGGACTAGCGGGGGGTTGAAAGAGACCCAGTACTTC
CDR3 protein: CASSAWTSGGLKETQYF

D gene: NA
V gene: TRBV25-1
CDR3 length: 11
clone size: few
J gene: TRBJ1-1
CDR3 DNA: TGTGCCAGCAGTGGGATGGCTAGAGCTTTCTTT
CDR3 protein: CASSGMARAFF

D gene: NA
V gene: TRBV27
CDR3 length: 14
clone size: few
J gene: TRBJ2-2
CDR3 DNA: TGTGCCAGCAGCGGGCAGTACCACACCGGGGAGCTGTTTTTT
CDR3 protein: CASSGQYHTGELFF

D gene: NA
V gene: TRBV14
CDR3 length: 14
clone size: NA
J gene: TRBJ2-2
CDR3 DNA: TGTGCCAGCAAGGGGGAGGCCAGCACCGGGGAGCTGTTTTTT
CDR3 protein: CASKGEASTGELFF

D gene: TRBD1
V gene: TRBV5-5
CDR3 length: 15
clone size: once
J gene: TRBJ1-5
CDR3 DNA: TGTGCCAGCAGCTTAGGGACAGGGTACAATCAGCCCCAGCATTTT
CDR3 protein: CASSLGTGYNQPQHF

D gene: NA
V gene: TRBV6-5
CDR3 length: 12
clone size: few
J gene: TRBJ1-2
CDR3 DNA: TGTGCCAGCAGACAACAGGCAGGGGGCTACACCTTC
CDR3 protein: CASRQQAGGYTF

D gene: TRBD1
V gene: TRBV19
CDR3 length: 15
clone size: once
J gene: TRBJ1-5
CDR3 DNA: TGTGCCAGTAGTATGCAGGGGGGAGGCAATCAGCCCCAGCATTTT
CDR3 protein: CASSMQGGGNQPQHF

D gene: TRBD2
V gene: TRBV30
CDR3 length: 14
clone size: few
J gene: TRBJ2-7
CDR3 DNA: TGTGCCTGGAGGGCCACTAGCGGAACTACGCAGCAGTACTTC
CDR3 protein: CAWRATSGTTQQYF

D gene: TRBD2
V gene: TRBV4-2
CDR3 length: 14
clone size: NA
J gene: TRBJ2-3
CDR3 DNA: TGTGCCAGCAGGCCGAGCGGGAACACAGATACGCAGTATTTT
CDR3 protein: CASRPSGNTDTQYF

D gene: TRBD1
V gene: TRBV5-4
CDR3 length: 15
clone size: NA
J gene: TRBJ1-1
CDR3 DNA: TGTGCCAGCAGCTCGCGGGGACAGGAGGCGACTGAAGCTTTCTTT
CDR3 protein: CASSSRGQEATEAFF

D gene: TRBD1
V gene: TRBV6-5
CDR3 length: 14
clone size: once
J gene: TRBJ2-3
CDR3 DNA: TGTGCCAGCAGTAGACAGGGTATGACAGATACGCAGTATTTT
CDR3 protein: CASSRQGMTDTQYF

D gene: NA
V gene: TRBV7-9
CDR3 length: 15
clone size: NA
J gene: TRBJ1-3
CDR3 DNA: TGTGCCAGCAGCTTTGACACCAGCTCTGGAAACACCATATATTTT
CDR3 protein: CASSFDTSSGNTIYF

D gene: NA
V gene: TRBV28
CDR3 length: 15
clone size: NA
J gene: TRBJ1-5
CDR3 DNA: TGTGCCAGCAGCCCACAGGGAGCGGGGAATCAGCCCCAGCATTTT
CDR3 protein: CASSPQGAGNQPQHF

D gene: NA
V gene: TRBV7-3
CDR3 length: 12
clone size: NA
J gene: TRBJ2-2
CDR3 DNA: TGTGCCAGCAGCTTGAACACCGGGGAGCTGTTTTTT
CDR3 protein: CASSLNTGELFF

D gene: NA
V gene: TRBV15
CDR3 length: 13
clone size: NA
J gene: TRBJ1-2
CDR3 DNA: TGTGCCACCAGCAGAGGTTCTACTCTGGGCTACACCTTC
CDR3 protein: CATSRGSTLGYTF

D gene: TRBD2
V gene: TRBV11-3
CDR3 length: 17
clone size: NA
J gene: TRBJ2-3
CDR3 DNA: TGTGCCAGCAGCCAGGGACTAGCGGGGCCTAGCACAGATACGCAGTATTTT
CDR3 protein: CASSQGLAGPSTDTQYF

D gene: TRBD2
V gene: TRBV14
CDR3 length: 21
clone size: NA
J gene: TRBJ2-7
CDR3 DNA: TGTGCCAGCAGCCAAGAAGGGGCAGGGAAGGTGGGCGGGAGGAGCTCCTACGAGCAGTACTTC
CDR3 protein: CASSQEGAGKVGGRSSYEQYF

D gene: TRBD1
V gene: TRBV5-6
CDR3 length: 14
clone size: once
J gene: TRBJ1-2
CDR3 DNA: TGTGCCAGCAGCTTGGGACAGGGTAACTATGGCTACACCTTC
CDR3 protein: CASSLGQGNYGYTF

D gene: TRBD1
V gene: TRBV10-1
CDR3 length: 14
clone size: few
J gene: TRBJ2-5
CDR3 DNA: TGCGCCAGCAGTGACCTGACAGGGGGAGAGACCCAGTACTTC
CDR3 protein: CASSDLTGGETQYF

D gene: TRBD2
V gene: TRBV2
CDR3 length: 14
clone size: NA
J gene: TRBJ2-1
CDR3 DNA: TGTGCCAGCATGGGCGGGGGCTCCTACAATGAGCAGTTCTTC
CDR3 protein: CASMGGGSYNEQFF

D gene: NA
V gene: TRBV28
CDR3 length: 14
clone size: once
J gene: TRBJ2-1
CDR3 DNA: TGTGCCAGCACCGGAGGGACAGCTTACAATGAGCAGTTCTTC
CDR3 protein: CASTGGTAYNEQFF

D gene: NA
V gene: TRBV5-1
CDR3 length: 12
clone size: NA
J gene: TRBJ1-3
CDR3 DNA: TGCGCCAGCAGCTCGACAGGCGACACCATATATTTT
CDR3 protein: CASSSTGDTIYF

D gene: NA
V gene: TRBV6-5
CDR3 length: 12
clone size: NA
J gene: TRBJ1-1
CDR3 DNA: TGTGCCAGCAGTTACGGAGGGACTGAAGCTTTCTTT
CDR3 protein: CASSYGGTEAFF

D gene: NA
V gene: TRBV6-6
CDR3 length: 15
clone size: NA
J gene: TRBJ2-2
CDR3 DNA: TGTGCCAGCAGTTACTGGCACAGGGACACCGGGGAGCTGTTTTTT
CDR3 protein: CASSYWHRDTGELFF

D gene: TRBD2
V gene: TRBV9
CDR3 length: 16
clone size: NA
J gene: TRBJ2-5
CDR3 DNA: TGTGCCAGCAGCGTACCCCCCTTAGCGGGTGTGGAGACCCAGTACTTC
CDR3 protein: CASSVPPLAGVETQYF

D gene: NA
V gene: TRBV5-1
CDR3 length: 14
clone size: NA
J gene: TRBJ1-1
CDR3 DNA: TGCGCCAGCAGCTCGTCCGGGGGGGGCACTGAAGCTTTCTTT
CDR3 protein: CASSSSGGGTEAFF

D gene: NA
V gene: TRBV6-6
CDR3 length: 15
clone size: once
J gene: TRBJ1-6
CDR3 DNA: TGTGCCAGCAGTTACGCGGGACAACAGGAGTCACCCCTCCACTTT
CDR3 protein: CASSYAGQQESPLHF

D gene: TRBD1
V gene: TRBV4-1
CDR3 length: 14
clone size: NA
J gene: TRBJ2-7
CDR3 DNA: TGCGCCAGCAGCCAAGAAGGGACAGGGGACGAGCAGTACTTC
CDR3 protein: CASSQEGTGDEQYF

D gene: NA
V gene: TRBV6-5
CDR3 length: 15
clone size: NA
J gene: TRBJ2-6
CDR3 DNA: TGTGCCAGCAGTCCCTGGGGCTCTGGGGCCAACGTCCTGACTTTC
CDR3 protein: CASSPWGSGANVLTF

D gene: NA
V gene: TRBV19
CDR3 length: 15
clone size: NA
J gene: TRBJ2-1
CDR3 DNA: TGTGCCAGTATTCAGCACGAGGGTTCCTACAATGAGCAGTTCTTC
CDR3 protein: CASIQHEGSYNEQFF

D gene: NA
V gene: TRBV19
CDR3 length: 14
clone size: NA
J gene: TRBJ1-5
CDR3 DNA: TGTGCCAGTGCGCTAACAGGGTTGGTTCAGCCCCAGCATTTT
CDR3 protein: CASALTGLVQPQHF

D gene: NA
V gene: TRBV27
CDR3 length: 13
clone size: NA
J gene: TRBJ1-2
CDR3 DNA: TGTGCCAGCAGTTTTAAGGGTGACGATGGCTACACCTTC
CDR3 protein: CASSFKGDDGYTF

D gene: NA
V gene: TRBV6-1
CDR3 length: 14
clone size: NA
J gene: TRBJ1-6
CDR3 DNA: TGTGCCAGCAGTGAAGCCCTACAACCCTCGGCCCTCCACTTT
CDR3 protein: CASSEALQPSALHF

D gene: TRBD2
V gene: TRBV7-2
CDR3 length: 15
clone size: NA
J gene: TRBJ2-2
CDR3 DNA: TGTGCCAGCAGCCCCAGCGGGGGGACTACCGGGGAGCTGTTTTTT
CDR3 protein: CASSPSGGTTGELFF

D gene: NA
V gene: TRBV19
CDR3 length: 16
clone size: NA
J gene: TRBJ1-1
CDR3 DNA: TGTGCCAGTAGTATAGGTTCCTGGGGGGAAGACACTGAAGCTTTCTTT
CDR3 protein: CASSIGSWGEDTEAFF

D gene: NA
V gene: TRBV28
CDR3 length: 13
clone size: NA
J gene: TRBJ2-3
CDR3 DNA: TGTGCCAGCAGCTGGACGAGCACAGATACGCAGTATTTT
CDR3 protein: CASSWTSTDTQYF

D gene: TRBD1
V gene: TRBV5-1
CDR3 length: 15
clone size: few
J gene: TRBJ1-1
CDR3 DNA: TGCGCCAGCAGCTTGTCGGGACAGACGAACACTGAAGCTTTCTTT
CDR3 protein: CASSLSGQTNTEAFF

D gene: TRBD1
V gene: TRBV6-1
CDR3 length: 13
clone size: few
J gene: TRBJ1-2
CDR3 DNA: TGTGCCAGCAGCCCGACAGGGGGTGTTGGCTACACCTTC
CDR3 protein: CASSPTGGVGYTF

D gene: TRBD2
V gene: TRBV28
CDR3 length: 17
clone size: NA
J gene: TRBJ2-1
CDR3 DNA: TGTGCCAGCAGTTTAGGGTCAGCGAGCGGGGTTGCCCGGGGGCAGTTCTTC
CDR3 protein: CASSLGSASGVARGQFF

D gene: TRBD1
V gene: TRBV6-1
CDR3 length: 14
clone size: NA
J gene: TRBJ1-1
CDR3 DNA: TGTGCCAGCAGTGCTCCGGGACAGGGGTCTGAAGCTTTCTTT
CDR3 protein: CASSAPGQGSEAFF

D gene: NA
V gene: TRBV30
CDR3 length: 14
clone size: NA
J gene: TRBJ1-1
CDR3 DNA: TGTGCCTGGAGGGCGACATGGGTGAACACTGAAGCTTTCTTT
CDR3 protein: CAWRATWVNTEAFF

D gene: NA
V gene: TRBV28
CDR3 length: 14
clone size: NA
J gene: TRBJ2-5
CDR3 DNA: TGTGCCAGCAGTTTCACAAGTGAGAGGGAGACCCAGTACTTC
CDR3 protein: CASSFTSERETQYF

D gene: NA
V gene: TRBV7-2
CDR3 length: 15
clone size: NA
J gene: TRBJ2-5
CDR3 DNA: TGTGCCAGCAGCTTAGGGGACCCATGGGGGGAGACCCAGTACTTC
CDR3 protein: CASSLGDPWGETQYF

D gene: NA
V gene: TRBV6-5
CDR3 length: 15
clone size: NA
J gene: TRBJ1-5
CDR3 DNA: TGTGCCAGCAGTTACTCGCCGGGGGCCGGGCAGCCCCAGCATTTT
CDR3 protein: CASSYSPGAGQPQHF

D gene: NA
V gene: TRBV29-1
CDR3 length: 14
clone size: NA
J gene: TRBJ1-1
CDR3 DNA: TGCAGCGTTGACAGCGCTACTACGAACACTGAAGCTTTCTTT
CDR3 protein: CSVDSATTNTEAFF

D gene: NA
V gene: TRBV5-8
CDR3 length: 15
clone size: NA
J gene: TRBJ2-6
CDR3 DNA: TGTGCCAGCAGCTTGAGGGGGGACGGGGCCAACGTCCTGACTTTC
CDR3 protein: CASSLRGDGANVLTF

D gene: NA
V gene: TRBV6-5
CDR3 length: 13
clone size: few
J gene: TRBJ1-6
CDR3 DNA: TGTGCCAGCAGCTCCTTAACCTATTCACCCCTCCACTTT
CDR3 protein: CASSSLTYSPLHF

D gene: TRBD1
V gene: TRBV30
CDR3 length: 15
clone size: NA
J gene: TRBJ1-3
CDR3 DNA: TGTGCCTGGAGCATAGGGGGCCCCTCTGGAAGCACCATATATTTT
CDR3 protein: CAWSIGGPSGSTIYF

D gene: NA
V gene: TRBV7-2
CDR3 length: 18
clone size: NA
J gene: TRBJ1-6
CDR3 DNA: TGTGCCAGCAGCTTAGTTCGGACAGAACAGGGTGGGAATTCACCCCTCCACTTT
CDR3 protein: CASSLVRTEQGGNSPLHF

D gene: TRBD1
V gene: TRBV7-8
CDR3 length: 16
clone size: NA
J gene: TRBJ1-2
CDR3 DNA: TGTGCCAGCAGCTTAGAACCGGGACAGGGGGACTATGGCTACACCTTC
CDR3 protein: CASSLEPGQGDYGYTF

D gene: NA
V gene: TRBV7-2
CDR3 length: 14
clone size: NA
J gene: TRBJ1-6
CDR3 DNA: TGTGCCAGCAGCTTAGCGGGGGTTATTTCACCCCTCCACTTT
CDR3 protein: CASSLAGVISPLHF

D gene: NA
V gene: TRBV28
CDR3 length: 17
clone size: once
J gene: TRBJ2-5
CDR3 DNA: TGTGCCAGCAGTCTTGAGGGGGGGGGTTGGGTGCAAGAGACCCAGTACTTC
CDR3 protein: CASSLEGGGWVQETQYF

D gene: TRBD1
V gene: TRBV7-2
CDR3 length: 15
clone size: NA
J gene: TRBJ2-7
CDR3 DNA: TGTGCCAGCAGCTGGTCGGGACAGGGGGTTGGGGGGCAGTACTTC
CDR3 protein: CASSWSGQGVGGQYF